A selection of T cell receptor beta chains follows, all from one sample in a study of T cell responses to AZD1222 COVID-19 vaccine. Using immunoSEQ multiplex PCR, the repertoire was profiled, and TCRdb retains in-frame clones only, with some absent. The sample contains 200,000 or so clones, 93% of which appear only once. Sample: peripheral blood, taken 28 days after the second AZD1222 dose. These receptors were collected from an adult who received the AZD1222 COVID-19 vaccine. Both conserved end residues are part of each CDR3. The D gene is left open where the match is weak. A clone size is listed for some rows: how often the clone was seen (once, few, many), or a class if it is expanded.

j_gene	v_gene	abundance	d_gene	CDR3nt	CDR3aa
TRBJ1-1	TRBV28	NA	NA	TGTGCCAGCAGGCGACAGGCATATGAAGCTTTCTTT	CASRRQAYEAFF
TRBJ1-4	TRBV19	NA	NA	TGTGCCAGTAGTACCGCAAGGGCAGGTAATGAAAAACTGTTTTTT	CASSTARAGNEKLFF
TRBJ1-1	TRBV18	NA	NA	TGTGCCAGCTCACAGGGCACCAACACTGAAGCTTTCTTT	CASSQGTNTEAFF
TRBJ2-5	TRBV27	NA	TRBD1	TGTGCCAGCAGTTCCCGACAGGGAAAGGTGGAGACCCAGTACTTC	CASSSRQGKVETQYF
TRBJ2-7	TRBV27	NA	NA	TGTGCCAGCAGTTTGTGGGCAGGGGACGAGCAGTACTTC	CASSLWAGDEQYF
TRBJ2-3	TRBV3-1/TRBV3-2	NA	NA	TGTGCCAGCAGCCAAGATTCCCACACAGATACGCAGTATTTT	CASSQDSHTDTQYF
TRBJ1-1	TRBV6-2/TRBV6-3	NA	NA	TGTGCCAGCAGTTACCTGGCAGGGACGGAAAACACTGAAGCTTTCTTT	CASSYLAGTENTEAFF
TRBJ2-1	TRBV9	NA	TRBD1	TGTGCCAGCAGCGGGACAGGGGATCGGCAGTTCTTC	CASSGTGDRQFF
TRBJ1-1	TRBV9	once	NA	TGTGCCAGCAGCACCCGGGGGGGAGTAACTGAAGCTTTCTTT	CASSTRGGVTEAFF
TRBJ1-1	TRBV9	NA	TRBD1	TGTGCCAGCACCTCCGGGGCAGGGGGAGCCACTGAAGCTTTCTTT	CASTSGAGGATEAFF
TRBJ1-5	TRBV6-5	once	NA	TGTGCCAGCGCGACAGGTACGGCCAGAAATCGGCCCCAGCATTTT	CASATGTARNRPQHF
TRBJ1-6	TRBV6-1	NA	NA	TGTGCCAGCAGTGAAGCGTGGGCTTCCACTTCACCCCTCCACTTT	CASSEAWASTSPLHF
TRBJ2-7	TRBV5-6	NA	NA	TGTGCCAGCAGCGTAGACGGACCGTACGAGCAGTACTTC	CASSVDGPYEQYF
TRBJ2-2	TRBV7-2	NA	NA	TGTGCCAGCAGCTTCTCAGGTCAAACCCCCGGGGAGCTGTTTTTT	CASSFSGQTPGELFF
TRBJ1-2	TRBV6-6	NA	TRBD1	TGTGCCAGCAGTCCTCCTGGGACAGGCCTCGTGGGGGGTGGCTACACCTTC	CASSPPGTGLVGGGYTF
TRBJ1-5	TRBV3-1/TRBV3-2	NA	TRBD1	TGTGCCAGCAGCCAAGACAGGGGGAAGCCCCAGCATTTT	CASSQDRGKPQHF
TRBJ2-7	TRBV12-3/TRBV12-4	NA	NA	TGTGCCAGCAGTATCATGATACGATACGAGCAGTACTTC	CASSIMIRYEQYF
TRBJ1-2	TRBV29-1	NA	NA	TGCAGCGTTGAGGGACTGTATAACTATGGCTACACCTTC	CSVEGLYNYGYTF
TRBJ1-2	TRBV6-5	NA	NA	TGTGCCACCATGATCGTCCGGACTCCTAACTATGGCTACACCTTC	CATMIVRTPNYGYTF
TRBJ1-2	TRBV27	once	NA	TGTGCCAGCAGTTTAAGGGAAAACTATGGCTACACCTTC	CASSLRENYGYTF
TRBJ1-5	TRBV2	NA	NA	TGTGCCAGCAGTGAAGGTCTCGGGGGGGAGCCCCAGCATTTT	CASSEGLGGEPQHF
TRBJ2-3	TRBV28	once	NA	TGTGCCAGCAGTCGGACTAGCACAGATACGCAGTATTTT	CASSRTSTDTQYF
TRBJ1-1	TRBV12-3/TRBV12-4	NA	NA	TGTGCCAGCAGTTTTCAGGGGTGGACTGAAGCTTTCTTT	CASSFQGWTEAFF
TRBJ1-4	TRBV18	NA	TRBD1	TGTGCCAGCTCACCGACAGGGGGCACTAATGAAAAACTGTTTTTT	CASSPTGGTNEKLFF
TRBJ2-5	TRBV7-9	once	TRBD2	TGTGCCAGCAGCTTAGGGGCCACTAGCGGGGGGCCCCAAGAGACCCAGTACTTC	CASSLGATSGGPQETQYF
TRBJ2-5	TRBV11-3	NA	NA	TGTGCCAGCAGCTTAGATATCCAGACCCAGTACTTC	CASSLDIQTQYF
TRBJ1-5	TRBV19	NA	NA	TGTGCCAGTAGTATGGTCCTGCTCAGGAATGACAATCAGCCCCAGCATTTT	CASSMVLLRNDNQPQHF
TRBJ1-5	TRBV6-1	NA	NA	TGTGCCAGCAGTGAAGCCGGCCAGAGCAATCAGCCCCAGCATTTT	CASSEAGQSNQPQHF
TRBJ2-7	TRBV6-2/TRBV6-3	NA	NA	TGTGCCAGCAGTTACTCGAACCTCGTAGACTACGAGCAGTACTTC	CASSYSNLVDYEQYF
TRBJ1-1	TRBV3-1/TRBV3-2	once	NA	TGTGCCAGCAGCCGGGGGATGAACACTGAAGCTTTCTTT	CASSRGMNTEAFF
TRBJ1-1	TRBV6-5	NA	TRBD1	TGTGCCAGCAGCCATGACAGGGCGGGGGCTTTCTTT	CASSHDRAGAFF
TRBJ1-5	TRBV20-1	NA	NA	TGCAGTGCTAGTGCAGGGTACTATAGCAATCAGCCCCAGCATTTT	CSASAGYYSNQPQHF
TRBJ1-5	TRBV7-8	NA	NA	TGTGCCAGCAGCCCCCGACAGGTGAGCAATCAGCCCCAGCATTTT	CASSPRQVSNQPQHF
TRBJ1-2	TRBV7-2	NA	NA	TGTGCCAGCAGCCGTGAACTCAGGTGGACCTATGGCTACACCTTC	CASSRELRWTYGYTF
TRBJ2-7	TRBV11-1	NA	TRBD1	TGTGCCAGCAGCTTATTCCAGGGGGCCTACGAGCAGTACTTC	CASSLFQGAYEQYF
TRBJ2-2	TRBV6-2/TRBV6-3	NA	TRBD2	TGTGCCAGCAGTTATGATTTAAGCGGGGGTTACACCGGGGAGCTGTTTTTT	CASSYDLSGGYTGELFF
TRBJ2-1	TRBV9	NA	NA	TGTGCCAGCAGCGTAGGAGTGTTGACCAATGAGCAGTTCTTC	CASSVGVLTNEQFF
TRBJ2-1	TRBV9	NA	NA	TGTGCCAGCAGCGTAGATCTAAGCTCCTACAATGAGCAGTTCTTC	CASSVDLSSYNEQFF
TRBJ1-1	TRBV5-1	NA	TRBD1	TGCGCCAGCAGCTTTGGAGGGACAGGGGGGAACACTGAAGCTTTCTTT	CASSFGGTGGNTEAFF
TRBJ2-2	TRBV27	once	TRBD2	TGTGCCAGCAGTTTATCTAGCGGGGGCCCCCCCACCGGGGAGCTGTTTTTT	CASSLSSGGPPTGELFF
TRBJ2-7	TRBV6-6	few	TRBD1	TGTGCCAGCACCGGGGGACAGGGCCTATCCTACGAGCAGTACTTC	CASTGGQGLSYEQYF
TRBJ2-2	TRBV6-5	NA	NA	TGTGCCAGCCAGTCCCGCGACAGGAATACCGGGGAGCTGTTTTTT	CASQSRDRNTGELFF
TRBJ1-6	TRBV7-9	NA	TRBD1	TGTGCCAGCAGCTCACCCCCCACAGGGGGTCTTTCACCCCTCCACTTT	CASSSPPTGGLSPLHF
TRBJ1-2	TRBV3-1/TRBV3-2	NA	TRBD1	TGTGCCAGCAGCCACCAGCAAGGACAGGGCTACTATGGCTACACCTTC	CASSHQQGQGYYGYTF
TRBJ1-6	TRBV5-1	once	NA	TGCGCCAGCAGCATTTTGGACACGTCCCTCCTCCGTTCACCCCTCCACTTT	CASSILDTSLLRSPLHF
TRBJ1-4	TRBV12-3/TRBV12-4	NA	NA	TGTGCCAGCAGTTTCGCGGGCGGAGTGGAACTGTTTTTT	CASSFAGGVELFF
TRBJ1-2	TRBV19	few	NA	TGTGCCAGCACCGACGGTATTAACTATGGCTACACCTTC	CASTDGINYGYTF
TRBJ1-1	TRBV19	NA	NA	TGTGCCAGTACCACGACCGGCAGATCGAACACTGAAGCTTTCTTT	CASTTTGRSNTEAFF
TRBJ2-1	TRBV11-2	NA	NA	TGTGCCAGCAGCTTAAGGGCAGCAGGCAATGAGCAGTTCTTC	CASSLRAAGNEQFF
TRBJ2-1	TRBV18	NA	NA	TGTGCCAGCTCAACAACTGGACGGGTAAGCTACAATGAGCAGTTCTTC	CASSTTGRVSYNEQFF
TRBJ2-2	TRBV5-6	once	TRBD1	TGTGCCAGCAGCTTGGCAGGGGGCGCCCCCGGGGAGCTGTTTTTT	CASSLAGGAPGELFF
TRBJ2-3	TRBV6-2/TRBV6-3	NA	NA	TGTGCCAGCAGTCGGGCGGGGGCCCCAGATACGCAGTATTTT	CASSRAGAPDTQYF
TRBJ2-2	TRBV19	NA	NA	TGTGCCAGTAGTACCGGGACGGTGAACACCGGGGAGCTGTTTTTT	CASSTGTVNTGELFF
TRBJ2-3	TRBV3-1/TRBV3-2	NA	NA	TGTGCCAGCAGCCAAGGCGGAAATACGCAGTATTTT	CASSQGGNTQYF
TRBJ1-4	TRBV5-4	NA	TRBD1	TGTGCCAGCAGCTTGGGACAGGGAAATGAAAAACTGTTTTTT	CASSLGQGNEKLFF
TRBJ2-5	TRBV5-4	NA	TRBD2	TGTGCCAGCAGCTTGGCGGTGGCTAGCGGGGGTCAAGAGACCCAGTACTTC	CASSLAVASGGQETQYF
TRBJ1-2	TRBV3-1/TRBV3-2	NA	NA	TGTGCCAGCAGCACCCGACAGGAACGGGTGTTCTGGTATGGCTACACCTTC	CASSTRQERVFWYGYTF
TRBJ1-3	TRBV25-1	NA	TRBD1	TGTGCCAGCAGTCCATCAGGGACAGGTTTTTCTGGAAACACCATATATTTT	CASSPSGTGFSGNTIYF
TRBJ1-3	TRBV7-9	NA	NA	TGTGCCAGCAGCTTAGTCCAGGGCGGCACCATATATTTT	CASSLVQGGTIYF